A single T cell receptor (beta chain) is shown here with its context. These data are taken from a study of blood T cell repertoires in COVID-19. Background on the study: T cells, B-cell-depleted T cells, or PBMCs supplied cDNA or gDNA.

CDR3 length equals 13 residues. Germline V gene sequence: CDR1 MGHDK, CDR2 SYGVNS. V lost 6 bases, J lost 7 bases, and 10 bases lay in between. Methods used by the authors: Amplification with reference gene primers provided the estimates of nucleated cell counts. Assay: immunoSEQ multiplex PCR; the TCRdb copy retains only in-frame clones and omits some. Clonal size and the V and J genes are those of that table, whereas D and trimming came from the DNA. The repertoire holds tens of thousands of clones, with roughly 82% as singletons. This chain uses TRBV25-1 with TRBJ1-6; D might be TRBD1 (5 bases). The receptor was isolated from a woman of 80 years or more with acute or convalescent COVID-19. Sequencing was carried out using peripheral blood. CDR3: CASRGGINSPLHF. In DNA form, the CDR3 reads TGTGCCAGCAGGGGGGGGATCAATTCACCCCTCCACTTT.